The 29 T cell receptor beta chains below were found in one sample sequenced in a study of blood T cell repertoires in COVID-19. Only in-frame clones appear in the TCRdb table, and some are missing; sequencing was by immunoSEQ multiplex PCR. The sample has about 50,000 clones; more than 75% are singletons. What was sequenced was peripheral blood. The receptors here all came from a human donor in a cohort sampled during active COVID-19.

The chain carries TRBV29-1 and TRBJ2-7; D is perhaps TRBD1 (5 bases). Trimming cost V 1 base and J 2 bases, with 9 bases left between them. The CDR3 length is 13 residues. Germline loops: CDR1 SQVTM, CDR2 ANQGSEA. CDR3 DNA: TGCAGCGTTGAAGGGTGGGGCCCCTACGAGCAGTACTTC. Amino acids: CSVEGWGPYEQYF.

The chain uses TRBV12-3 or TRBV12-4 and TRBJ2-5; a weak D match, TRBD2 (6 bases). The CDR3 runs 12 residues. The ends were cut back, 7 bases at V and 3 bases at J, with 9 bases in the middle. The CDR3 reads CASTRGEETQYF. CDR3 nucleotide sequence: TGTGCCAGCACCCGCGGGGAAGAGACCCAGTACTTC.

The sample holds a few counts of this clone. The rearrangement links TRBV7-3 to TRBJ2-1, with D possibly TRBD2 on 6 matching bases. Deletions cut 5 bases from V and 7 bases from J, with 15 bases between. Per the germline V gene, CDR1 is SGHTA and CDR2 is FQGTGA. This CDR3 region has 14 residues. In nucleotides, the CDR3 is TGTGCCAGCAGCACAAGCCGGGACTCTAATGAGCAGTTCTTC. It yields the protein CASSTSRDSNEQFF.

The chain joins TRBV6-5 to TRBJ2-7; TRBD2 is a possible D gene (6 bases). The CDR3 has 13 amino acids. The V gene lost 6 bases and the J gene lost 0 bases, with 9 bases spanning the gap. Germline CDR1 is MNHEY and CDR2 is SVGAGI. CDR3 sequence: CASSREHSYEQYF. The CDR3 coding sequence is TGTGCCAGCAGCCGGGAGCACTCCTACGAGCAGTACTTC.

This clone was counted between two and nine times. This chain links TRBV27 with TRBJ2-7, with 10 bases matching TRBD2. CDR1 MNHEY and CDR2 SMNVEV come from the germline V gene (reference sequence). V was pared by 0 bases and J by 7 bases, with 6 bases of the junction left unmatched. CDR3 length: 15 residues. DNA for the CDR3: TGTGCCAGCAGTTTATCCGGAACTAGCGGGAATGAGCAGTACGTC. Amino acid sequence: CASSLSGTSGNEQYV.

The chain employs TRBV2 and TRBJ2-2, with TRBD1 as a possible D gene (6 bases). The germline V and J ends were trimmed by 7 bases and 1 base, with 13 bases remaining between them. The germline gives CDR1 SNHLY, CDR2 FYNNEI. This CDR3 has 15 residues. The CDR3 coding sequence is TGTGCCAGCATCTCTCGGGACAAGAACACCGGGGAGCTGTTTTTT. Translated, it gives CASISRDKNTGELFF.

CDR3 sequence: CASSFDNEQFF. The CDR3 coding sequence is TGTGCCAGCAGTTTCGACAATGAGCAGTTCTTC. The gene calls are TRBV12-3 or TRBV12-4 and TRBJ2-1; D is undetermined. V lost 3 bases and J lost 5, with 2 bases in between. The CDR3 is made up of 11 amino acids.

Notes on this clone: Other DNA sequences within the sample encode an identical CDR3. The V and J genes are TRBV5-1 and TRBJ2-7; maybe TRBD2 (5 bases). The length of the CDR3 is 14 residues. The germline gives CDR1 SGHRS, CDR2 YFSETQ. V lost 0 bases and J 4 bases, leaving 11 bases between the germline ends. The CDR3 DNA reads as TGCGCCAGCAGCTTGGAATCAGGAGGTTACGAGCAGTACTTC. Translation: CASSLESGGYEQYF.

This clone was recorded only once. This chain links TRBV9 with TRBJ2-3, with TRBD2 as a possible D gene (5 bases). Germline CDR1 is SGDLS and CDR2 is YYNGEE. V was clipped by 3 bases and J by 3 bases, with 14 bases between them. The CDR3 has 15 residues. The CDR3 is CASSEEGVGTDTQYF. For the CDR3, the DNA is TGTGCCAGCAGCGAAGAGGGAGTTGGTACAGATACGCAGTATTTT.

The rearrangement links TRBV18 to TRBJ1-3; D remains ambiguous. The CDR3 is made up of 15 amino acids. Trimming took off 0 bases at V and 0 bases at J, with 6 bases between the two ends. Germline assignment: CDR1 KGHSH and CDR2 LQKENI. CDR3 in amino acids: CASSPPRNSGNTIYF. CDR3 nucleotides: TGTGCCAGCTCACCACCCAGGAACTCTGGAAACACCATATATTTT. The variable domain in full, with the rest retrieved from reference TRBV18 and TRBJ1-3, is NAGVMQNPRHLVRRRGQEARLRCSPMKGHSHVYWYRQLPEEGLKFMVYLQKENIIDESGMPKERFSAEFPKEGPSILRIQQVVRGDSAAYFCASSPPRNSGNTIYFGEGSWLTVV.

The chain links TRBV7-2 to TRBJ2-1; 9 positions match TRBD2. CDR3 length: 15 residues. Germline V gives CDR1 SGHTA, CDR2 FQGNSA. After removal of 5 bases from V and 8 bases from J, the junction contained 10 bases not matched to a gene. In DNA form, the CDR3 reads TGTGCCAGCAGCCCCCAGGTTAGCGGGAGCTATGAGCAGTTCTTC. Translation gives CASSPQVSGSYEQFF.

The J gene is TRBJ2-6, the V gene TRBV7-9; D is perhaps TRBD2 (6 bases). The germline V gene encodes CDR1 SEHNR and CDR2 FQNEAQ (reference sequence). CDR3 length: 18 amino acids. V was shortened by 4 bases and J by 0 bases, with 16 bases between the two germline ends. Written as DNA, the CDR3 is TGTGCCAGCAGCTCCTCCGTGGGACTGAACTCTGGGGCCAACGTCCTGACTTTC. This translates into CASSSSVGLNSGANVLTF.

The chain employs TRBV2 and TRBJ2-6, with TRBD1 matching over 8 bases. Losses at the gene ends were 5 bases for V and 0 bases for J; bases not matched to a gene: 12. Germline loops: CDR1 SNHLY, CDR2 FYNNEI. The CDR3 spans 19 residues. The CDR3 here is CASSKDRVRSHSGANVLTF. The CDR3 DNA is TGTGCCAGCAGTAAGGACAGGGTACGATCTCACTCTGGGGCCAACGTCCTGACTTTC.

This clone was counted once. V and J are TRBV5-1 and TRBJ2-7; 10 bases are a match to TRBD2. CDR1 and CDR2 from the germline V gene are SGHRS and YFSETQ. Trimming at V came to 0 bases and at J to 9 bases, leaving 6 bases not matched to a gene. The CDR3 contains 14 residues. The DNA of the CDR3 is TGCGCCAGCAGCTTGGAACTAGCGGGACTCGGGCAGTACTTC. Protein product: CASSLELAGLGQYF.

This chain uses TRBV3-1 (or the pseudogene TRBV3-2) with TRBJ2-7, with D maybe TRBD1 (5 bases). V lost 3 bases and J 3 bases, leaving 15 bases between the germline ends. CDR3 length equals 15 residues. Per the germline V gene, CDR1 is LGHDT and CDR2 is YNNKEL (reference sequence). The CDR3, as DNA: TGTGCCAGCAGCCATCAGGGTTTTCCCGACTACGAGCAGTACTTC. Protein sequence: CASSHQGFPDYEQYF.

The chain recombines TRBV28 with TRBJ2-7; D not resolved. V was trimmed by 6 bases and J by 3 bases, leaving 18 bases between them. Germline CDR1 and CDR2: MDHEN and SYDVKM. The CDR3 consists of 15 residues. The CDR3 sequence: CASRPLDSIRYEQYF. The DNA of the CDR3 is TGTGCCAGCAGACCCCTCGACTCTATACGCTACGAGCAGTACTTC.

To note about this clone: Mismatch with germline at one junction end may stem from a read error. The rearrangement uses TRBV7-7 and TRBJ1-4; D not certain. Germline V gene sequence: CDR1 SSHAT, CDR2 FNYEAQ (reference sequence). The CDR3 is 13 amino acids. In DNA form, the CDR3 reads TGTGCTAGCAGCCCTACCTCCGGAGGCATACTGTTTTTT. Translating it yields CASSPTSGGILFF.

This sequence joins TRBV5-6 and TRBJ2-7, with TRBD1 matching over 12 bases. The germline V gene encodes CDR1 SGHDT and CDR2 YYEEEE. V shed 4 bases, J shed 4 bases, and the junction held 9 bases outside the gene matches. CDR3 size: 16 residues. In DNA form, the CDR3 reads TGTGCCAGCAGCCCGGGACAGGGGGCCGGATGGTACGAGCAGTACTTC. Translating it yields CASSPGQGAGWYEQYF.

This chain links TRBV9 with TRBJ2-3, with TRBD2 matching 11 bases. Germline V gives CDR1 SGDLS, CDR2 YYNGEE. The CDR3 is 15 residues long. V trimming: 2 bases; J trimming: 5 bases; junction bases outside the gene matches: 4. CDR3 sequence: CASSVSGRAIDTQYF. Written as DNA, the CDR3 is TGTGCCAGCAGCGTTAGCGGGAGGGCCATAGATACGCAGTATTTT.

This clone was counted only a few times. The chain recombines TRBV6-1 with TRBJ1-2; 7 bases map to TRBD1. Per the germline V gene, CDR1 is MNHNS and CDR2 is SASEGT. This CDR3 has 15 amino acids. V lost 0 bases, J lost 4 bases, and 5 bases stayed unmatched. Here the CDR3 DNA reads TGTGCCAGCAGTGAAGCGGAGGGGGCTACCTATGGCTACACCTTC. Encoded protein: CASSEAEGATYGYTF.

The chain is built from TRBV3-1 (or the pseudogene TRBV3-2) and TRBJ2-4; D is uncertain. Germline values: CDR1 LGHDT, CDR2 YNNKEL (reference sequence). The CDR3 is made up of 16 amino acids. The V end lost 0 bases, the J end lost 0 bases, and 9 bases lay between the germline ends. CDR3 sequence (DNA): TGTGCCAGCAGCCAAGACAGGCTGTTAGCCAAAAACATTCAGTACTTC. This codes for CASSQDRLLAKNIQYF.

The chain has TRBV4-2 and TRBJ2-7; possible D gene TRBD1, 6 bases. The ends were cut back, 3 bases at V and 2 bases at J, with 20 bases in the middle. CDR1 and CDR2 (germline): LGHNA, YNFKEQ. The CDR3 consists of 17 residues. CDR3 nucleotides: TGTGCCAGCAGCCAGTCCCTATATCGACAGGTTACCTACGAGCAGTACTTC. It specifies CASSQSLYRQVTYEQYF.

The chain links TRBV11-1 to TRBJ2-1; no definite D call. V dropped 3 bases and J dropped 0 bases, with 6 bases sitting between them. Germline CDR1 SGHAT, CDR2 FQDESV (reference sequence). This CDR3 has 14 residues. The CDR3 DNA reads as TGTGCCAGCAGCTTGGGCGTCTCCTACAATGAGCAGTTCTTC. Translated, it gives CASSLGVSYNEQFF.

The CDR3 is CASSSRLAGALYEQYF. The CDR3 coding sequence is TGTGCCAGCAGCAGCAGACTAGCGGGGGCTCTCTACGAGCAGTACTTC. J is TRBJ2-7 and V is TRBV3-1 (or the pseudogene TRBV3-2); 12 positions agree with TRBD2. The CDR3 is 16 amino acids. Germline trimming cut 5 bases from V and 3 bases from J; bases unmatched to any gene: 8. Per germline, CDR1 LGHDT and CDR2 YNNKEL (reference sequence).

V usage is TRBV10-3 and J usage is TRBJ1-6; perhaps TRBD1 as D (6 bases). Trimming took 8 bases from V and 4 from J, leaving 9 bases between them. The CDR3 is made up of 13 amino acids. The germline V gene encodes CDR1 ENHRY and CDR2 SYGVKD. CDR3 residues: CAIRTEYNSPLHF. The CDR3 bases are TGTGCCATCCGGACAGAGTATAATTCACCCCTCCACTTT.

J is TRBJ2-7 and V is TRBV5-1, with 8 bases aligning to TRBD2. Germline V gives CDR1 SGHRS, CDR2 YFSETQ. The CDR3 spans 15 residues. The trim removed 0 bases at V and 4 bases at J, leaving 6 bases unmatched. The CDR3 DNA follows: TGCGCCAGCAGCTTGGACCTAGCGGGTTCGTACGAGCAGTACTTC. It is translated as CASSLDLAGSYEQYF.

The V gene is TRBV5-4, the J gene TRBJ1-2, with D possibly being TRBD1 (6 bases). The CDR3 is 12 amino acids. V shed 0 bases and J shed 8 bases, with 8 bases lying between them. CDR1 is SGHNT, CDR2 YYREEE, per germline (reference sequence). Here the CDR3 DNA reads TGTGCCAGCAGCTTGGACAGGGAAGGCTACACCTTC. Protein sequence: CASSLDREGYTF.

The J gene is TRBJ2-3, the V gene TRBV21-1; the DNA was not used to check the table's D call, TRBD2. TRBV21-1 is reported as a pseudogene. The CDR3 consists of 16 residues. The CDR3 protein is CASSKPKAGSTDTQYF. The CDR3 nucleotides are TGTGCCAGCAGCAAACCAAAGGCCGGGAGCACAGATACGCAGTATTTT.

This CDR3 is CASSQRVDEQYF. The DNA for the CDR3 is TGTGCCAGCAGCCAGCGGGTCGACGAGCAGTACTTC. This chain links TRBV3-1 (or the pseudogene TRBV3-2) with TRBJ2-7, with D possibly matching TRBD2 (5 bases). The CDR3 extends over 12 amino acids. The germline gives CDR1 LGHDT, CDR2 YNNKEL (reference sequence). V lost 3 bases and J lost 5, with 8 bases in between.